The T cell receptor (beta chain) described here comes from a study of shared clonotypes between healthy human individuals. As for the study in general: Each donor had three CD4 naive, three CD4 memory, two CD8 naive and one CD8 memory plate.

Assay used: immunoSEQ multiplex PCR; TCRdb lists only in-frame clones, some missing. Among about 640,000 clones listed, around 72% were seen once. Trimming pared 0 bases from V and 6 bases from J, leaving 9 bases between. This CDR3 spans 14 amino acids. CDR1 SEHNR and CDR2 FQNEAQ come from the germline V gene (reference sequence). Turning to this clone: Its target is not known.

Notes on the study in general: Exclusively blood specimens were collected; tissue repertoires likely differ.

Sequences were obtained from memory CD4+ T cells sorted from blood. Subset given: CD45RA-negative fraction. The sequence derives from a young woman in good health. This chain joins TRBV7-9 and TRBJ2-1, with D possibly being TRBD2 (6 bases). CDR3: CASSLAASANEQFF. For the CDR3, the DNA is TGTGCCAGCAGCTTAGCCGCTAGCGCCAATGAGCAGTTCTTC.